A selection of T cell receptor beta chains follows, all from one sample in a study of human versus mouse CDR3 diversity and MHC coevolution. Profiled with immunoSEQ multiplex PCR; TCRdb holds only in-frame clones, not every one. The sample yields roughly 80,000 clones, less than 95% seen once. Sequenced material: naive CD4+ T cells from blood. These receptors were obtained from a person aged 25 to 69 in good health. CDR3s include the opening cysteine and the closing phenylalanine or tryptophan. Fields, in order: CDR3 length, V gene, D gene, clone size, J gene, CDR3 DNA, CDR3 protein. The D gene is left open where the match is weak. Some rows mark clone size as missing; the rest say once, few, many or name a class of expanded clone.

CDR3 length: 15
V gene: TRBV30
D gene: TRBD1
clone size: NA
J gene: TRBJ1-4
CDR3 DNA: TGTGCCTGGAGTGATCCCCCAGGGGGCCTTGAAAAACTGTTTTTT
CDR3 protein: CAWSDPPGGLEKLFF

CDR3 length: 18
V gene: TRBV6-1
D gene: TRBD2
clone size: NA
J gene: TRBJ2-7
CDR3 DNA: TGTGCCAGCAGTGATGGCTCTAGCGGGAGTTGGGCGTCCTACGAGCAGTACTTC
CDR3 protein: CASSDGSSGSWASYEQYF

CDR3 length: 13
V gene: TRBV18
D gene: NA
clone size: NA
J gene: TRBJ1-2
CDR3 DNA: TGTGCCAGCTCACCGGGCTCCGACTATGGCTACACCTTC
CDR3 protein: CASSPGSDYGYTF

CDR3 length: 16
V gene: TRBV4-1
D gene: TRBD1
clone size: NA
J gene: TRBJ2-5
CDR3 DNA: TGCGCCAGCAGCCACTACGACAGGGGCACCCAAGAGACCCAGTACTTC
CDR3 protein: CASSHYDRGTQETQYF

CDR3 length: 15
V gene: TRBV6-5
D gene: NA
clone size: NA
J gene: TRBJ2-2
CDR3 DNA: TGTGCCAGCAGTTACGGGCAGGGTCGGACCGGGGAGCTGTTTTTT
CDR3 protein: CASSYGQGRTGELFF

CDR3 length: 14
V gene: TRBV2
D gene: NA
clone size: NA
J gene: TRBJ1-2
CDR3 DNA: TGTGCCAGCAGGACTAATACAGGGAACTATGGCTACACCTTC
CDR3 protein: CASRTNTGNYGYTF

CDR3 length: 15
V gene: TRBV2
D gene: TRBD2
clone size: NA
J gene: TRBJ2-7
CDR3 DNA: TGTGCCAGCAGCCTAACTAGCGGGGTTGGGTACGAGCAGTACTTC
CDR3 protein: CASSLTSGVGYEQYF

CDR3 length: 16
V gene: TRBV4-1
D gene: NA
clone size: NA
J gene: TRBJ1-5
CDR3 DNA: TGCGCCAGCAGCCCCGGCTCGGCCAGGGGCAATCAGCCCCAGCATTTT
CDR3 protein: CASSPGSARGNQPQHF

CDR3 length: 14
V gene: TRBV2
D gene: NA
clone size: once
J gene: TRBJ1-6
CDR3 DNA: TGTGCCAGCATGGCAGGCACAATGGATTCACCCCTCCACTTT
CDR3 protein: CASMAGTMDSPLHF

CDR3 length: 16
V gene: TRBV28
D gene: TRBD1
clone size: NA
J gene: TRBJ2-2
CDR3 DNA: TGTGCCAGCAGTTTAGTACAGGGGGTGAGGACCGGGGAGCTGTTTTTT
CDR3 protein: CASSLVQGVRTGELFF

CDR3 length: 16
V gene: TRBV5-1
D gene: TRBD1
clone size: NA
J gene: TRBJ2-1
CDR3 DNA: TGCGCCAGCAGCCCCCCCCGGACAGGGTCCTACAATGAGCAGTTCTTC
CDR3 protein: CASSPPRTGSYNEQFF

CDR3 length: 16
V gene: TRBV5-4
D gene: TRBD2
clone size: NA
J gene: TRBJ2-1
CDR3 DNA: TGTGCCAGCAGCTTGGGGACTAGCGGGAGCTACAATGAGCAGTTCTTC
CDR3 protein: CASSLGTSGSYNEQFF

CDR3 length: 14
V gene: TRBV5-4
D gene: TRBD1
clone size: NA
J gene: TRBJ1-2
CDR3 DNA: TGTGCCAGCAGCTGGTCCGGGACAGGAGACGGCTACACCTTC
CDR3 protein: CASSWSGTGDGYTF

CDR3 length: 15
V gene: TRBV6-1
D gene: TRBD1
clone size: NA
J gene: TRBJ1-2
CDR3 DNA: TGTGCCAGCAGGCAACTCACAGGGGAGAGCTATGGCTACACCTTC
CDR3 protein: CASRQLTGESYGYTF

CDR3 length: 16
V gene: TRBV28
D gene: NA
clone size: NA
J gene: TRBJ1-2
CDR3 DNA: TGTGCCAGCAGTTTACCGGGGGGGCCCGAGACCTATGGCTACACCTTC
CDR3 protein: CASSLPGGPETYGYTF

CDR3 length: 15
V gene: TRBV4-2
D gene: NA
clone size: NA
J gene: TRBJ2-5
CDR3 DNA: TGTGCCAGCAGCCAAAGAGGCGGGACCCAAGAGACCCAGTACTTC
CDR3 protein: CASSQRGGTQETQYF

CDR3 length: 16
V gene: TRBV5-6
D gene: TRBD1
clone size: NA
J gene: TRBJ2-6
CDR3 DNA: TGTGCCAGCAGCCTGGGACAGTTAAGAGGGGCCAACGTCCTGACTTTC
CDR3 protein: CASSLGQLRGANVLTF

CDR3 length: 16
V gene: TRBV5-1
D gene: NA
clone size: NA
J gene: TRBJ2-6
CDR3 DNA: TGCGCCAGCAGCTTGGCGGCTAGCCCTGGGGCCAACGTCCTGACTTTC
CDR3 protein: CASSLAASPGANVLTF

CDR3 length: 13
V gene: TRBV9
D gene: TRBD2
clone size: NA
J gene: TRBJ2-1
CDR3 DNA: TGTGCCAGCAGCGCTGGACCGGGACTAGATAAGTTCTTC
CDR3 protein: CASSAGPGLDKFF

CDR3 length: 15
V gene: TRBV4-1
D gene: NA
clone size: NA
J gene: TRBJ1-2
CDR3 DNA: TGCGCCAGCAGCCAACAGGGCCTATCCCTATATGGCTACACCTTC
CDR3 protein: CASSQQGLSLYGYTF

CDR3 length: 16
V gene: TRBV15
D gene: NA
clone size: NA
J gene: TRBJ1-5
CDR3 DNA: TGTGCCACCAGCAGAGTACCCCCAGTAAAAAATCAGCCCCAGCATTTT
CDR3 protein: CATSRVPPVKNQPQHF